The following is a T cell receptor (beta chain) sequence with its context. This specimen belongs to a study of patients and donors after allogeneic stem cell transplantation. TCRdb passed the RT-PCR reads through MiXCR, listing each CDR3 protein once. Among about a million distinct CDR3 sequences listed, roughly 18% were seen once. The germline V gene has CDR1 SGHRS and CDR2 YFSETQ. The CDR3 contains 14 residues. The J segment lost 1 base and the V segment lost 7 bases, leaving 7 bases of the junction unmatched. The genes are TRBV5-1 and TRBJ2-5, with 7 bases that match TRBD1. Sequenced input: blood, either unsorted or a sorted T cell fraction (not recorded which). The TCR was taken from a human donor who was either an allogeneic HSCT recipient or a stem cell or donor lymphocyte infusion donor (not recorded which). It is not recorded whose cells these are; they may come from a transplant donor. The CDR3 loop is CASGTAEVQETQYF. As DNA, the CDR3 is TGCGCCAGCGGGACAGCTGAGGTCCAAGAGACCCAGTACTTC.